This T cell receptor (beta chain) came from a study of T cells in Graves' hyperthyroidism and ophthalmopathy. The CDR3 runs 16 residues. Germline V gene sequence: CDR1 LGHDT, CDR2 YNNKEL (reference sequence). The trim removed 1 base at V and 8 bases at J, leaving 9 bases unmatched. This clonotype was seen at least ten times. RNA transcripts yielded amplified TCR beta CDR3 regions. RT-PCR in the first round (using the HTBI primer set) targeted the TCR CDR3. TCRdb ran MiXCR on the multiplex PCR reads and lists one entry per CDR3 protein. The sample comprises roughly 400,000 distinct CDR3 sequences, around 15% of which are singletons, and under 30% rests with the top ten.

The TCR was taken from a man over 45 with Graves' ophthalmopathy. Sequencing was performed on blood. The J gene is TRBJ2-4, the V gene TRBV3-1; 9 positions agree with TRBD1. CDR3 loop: CASSQGGGQGIDIQYF. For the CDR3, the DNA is TGTGCCAGCAGCCAAGGAGGGGGACAGGGAATTGACATTCAGTACTTC.